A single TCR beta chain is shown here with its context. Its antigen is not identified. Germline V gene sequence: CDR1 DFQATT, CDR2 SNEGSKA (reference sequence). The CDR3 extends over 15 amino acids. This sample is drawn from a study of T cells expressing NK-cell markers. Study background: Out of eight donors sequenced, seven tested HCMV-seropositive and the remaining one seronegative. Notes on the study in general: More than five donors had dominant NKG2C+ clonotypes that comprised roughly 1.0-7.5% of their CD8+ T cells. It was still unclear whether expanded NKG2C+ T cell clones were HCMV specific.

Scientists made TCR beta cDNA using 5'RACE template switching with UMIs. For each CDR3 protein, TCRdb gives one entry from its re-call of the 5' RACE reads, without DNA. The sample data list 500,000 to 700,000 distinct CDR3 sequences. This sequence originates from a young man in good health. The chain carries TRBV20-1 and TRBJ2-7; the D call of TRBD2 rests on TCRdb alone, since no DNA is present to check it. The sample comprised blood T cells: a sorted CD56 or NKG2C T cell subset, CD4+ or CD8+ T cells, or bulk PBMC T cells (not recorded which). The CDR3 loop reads CSAREDYNRVDEQYF.